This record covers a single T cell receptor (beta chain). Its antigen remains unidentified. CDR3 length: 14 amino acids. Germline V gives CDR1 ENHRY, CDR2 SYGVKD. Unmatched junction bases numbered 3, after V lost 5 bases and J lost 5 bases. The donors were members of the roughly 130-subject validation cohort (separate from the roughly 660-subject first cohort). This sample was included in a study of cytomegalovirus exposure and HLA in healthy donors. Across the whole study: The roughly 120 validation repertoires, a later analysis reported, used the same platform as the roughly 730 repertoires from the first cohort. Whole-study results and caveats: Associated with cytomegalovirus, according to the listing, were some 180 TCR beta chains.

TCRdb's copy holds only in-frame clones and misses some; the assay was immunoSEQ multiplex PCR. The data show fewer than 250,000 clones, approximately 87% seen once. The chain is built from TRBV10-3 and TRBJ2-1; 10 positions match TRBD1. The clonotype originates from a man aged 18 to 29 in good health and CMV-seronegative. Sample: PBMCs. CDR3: CAISTGTGDNEQFF. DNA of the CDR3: TGTGCCATCAGTACCGGGACAGGGGACAATGAGCAGTTCTTC.